This TCR beta chain was captured by sequencing in a study of blood T cell repertoires in COVID-19. Profiling relied on immunoSEQ multiplex PCR, and the TCRdb table lists in-frame clones only, not all of them. The sample holds over 110,000 clones; around 82% are singletons and the top ten take around 3.9%. Self-reported history from a screening survey and questionnaire set each donor's cohort. What was sequenced was PBMCs or T cells enriched from blood (not recorded which). The receptor was derived from a man in his forties or fifties in a cohort exposed to, infected with or recovered from COVID-19 (not recorded which).

This chain's CDR3 is CSATGGRGQPQHF. The CDR3 coding sequence is TGCAGCGCCACCGGGGGAAGAGGGCAGCCCCAGCATTTT. The chain is built from TRBV29-1 and TRBJ1-5; possibly TRBD1 for D (5 bases). The germline V gene has CDR1 SQVTM and CDR2 ANQGSEA. This CDR3 spans 13 amino acids. The germline V and J ends were trimmed by 7 bases and 7 bases, with 17 bases remaining between them.